The 28 T cell receptor beta chains presented below share a single source sample, sequenced in a study of CD8 T cells in ankylosing spondylitis. Each CDR3 protein is one row after TCRdb ran MiXCR on the 5' RACE reads. Here the sample spans roughly 470,000 distinct CDR3 sequences, about 24% being singletons. The antigens of these receptors remain unknown. Notes on the study in general: Roughly eight highly homologous variants made up a TCR beta motif that seemed to typify ankylosing spondylitis blood.

Sequenced sample: blood, either unsorted or a sorted T cell fraction (not recorded which). These receptors all stem from a male donor with ankylosing spondylitis.

This clonotype was counted ten times or more. V gene TRBV11-2 combines with J gene TRBJ2-2, with 8 bases that match TRBD2. The CDR3 has 20 amino acids. Germline CDR1 reads SGHAT; CDR2 reads FQNNGV. After removal of 4 bases from V and 1 base from J, the junction contained 17 bases not matched to a gene. As DNA, the CDR3 is TGTGCCAGCAGCTGGGGACAAACGGGAGGGTTCCCCCTGAACACCGGGGAGCTGTTTTTT. This gives the protein CASSWGQTGGFPLNTGELFF.

This clonotype occurred a few times. The chain joins TRBV20-1 to TRBJ1-1, with TRBD1 as a possible D gene (6 bases). V was cut by 6 bases and J by 3 bases, with 11 bases left in between. This CDR3 is 12 amino acids long. Germline V gives CDR1 DFQATT, CDR2 SNEGSKA (reference sequence). The CDR3 nucleotides read TGCAGTGCCCAAGGGGGGGACACTGAAGCTTTCTTT. It specifies CSAQGGDTEAFF.

There are a few counts of this clonotype. The chain joins TRBV29-1 to TRBJ2-7; TRBD1 agrees at 9 bases. CDR3 length: 11 residues. Germline V CDR1 and CDR2: SQVTM, ANQGSEA. The J segment lost 6 bases and the V segment lost 6 bases, leaving 3 bases of the junction unmatched. CDR3 in DNA: TGCAGCGTGCGGACAGGGGCCGAGCAGTACTTC. This encodes CSVRTGAEQYF.

This clonotype was observed a few times. The genes are TRBV11-3 and TRBJ2-1, with 11 bases matching TRBD2. The ends lost 4 bases at V and 0 bases at J; junction bases unmatched: 2. CDR3 length: 16 residues. CDR1 is SGHNT and CDR2 is YENEEA in the germline V gene. As DNA, the CDR3 is TGTGCCAGCAGCTCTACTAGCGGGAGCTCCTACAATGAGCAGTTCTTC. Amino acids: CASSSTSGSSYNEQFF. The whole variable domain, remainder taken from reference TRBV11-3 and TRBJ2-1, is EAGVVQSPRYKIIEKKQPVAFWCNPISGHNTLYWYLQNLGQGPELLIRYENEEAVDDSQLPKDRFSAERLKGVDSTLKIQPAELGDSAVYLCASSSTSGSSYNEQFFGPGTRLTVL.

This clonotype turned up a few times. The rearrangement joins TRBV7-9 to TRBJ2-5; D gene ambiguous. Germline values: CDR1 SEHNR, CDR2 FQNEAQ (reference sequence). The CDR3 has 16 amino acids. The V end was cut by 5 bases, the J end by 1 base, with 17 bases between. As DNA, the CDR3 is TGTGCCAGCAGCCCCAGACAAACCCTCTTCCAAGAGACCCAGTACTTC. Protein: CASSPRQTLFQETQYF.

This clonotype came up a few times. The chain couples TRBV12-3 or TRBV12-4 to TRBJ1-2, with D perhaps matching TRBD1 (6 bases). V shed 1 base and J shed 4 bases, with 10 bases lying between them. This CDR3 spans 14 amino acids. This CDR3 is CASSLGQAPYGYTF. The CDR3 bases are TGTGCCAGCAGTTTAGGACAGGCCCCCTATGGCTACACCTTC.

This clonotype was seen more than once but under ten times. The chain recombines TRBV7-2 with TRBJ1-5, with D possibly TRBD1 on 5 matching bases. The germline V gene encodes CDR1 SGHTA and CDR2 FQGNSA. The CDR3 extends over 14 amino acids. V lost 5 bases and J lost 7, with 15 bases in between. The CDR3 sequence: CASSPQRGSQPQHF. The CDR3 nucleotides read TGTGCCAGCAGCCCCCAGCGGGGGAGCCAGCCCCAGCATTTT.

The chain combines TRBV7-6 with TRBJ2-2, with D perhaps matching TRBD1 (6 bases). The CDR3 loop spans 14 amino acids. Germline V gives CDR1 SGHVS, CDR2 FNYEAQ. Trimming removed 5 bases from V and 5 bases from J, with 12 bases in between. CDR3: CASSINRDTGELFF. In DNA form, the CDR3 reads TGTGCCAGCAGCATAAACAGGGATACCGGGGAGCTGTTTTTT.

The J gene is TRBJ2-7, the V gene TRBV12-3 or TRBV12-4; D ambiguous. The V and J ends lost 2 bases and 0 bases respectively, with 8 bases between them. The CDR3 runs 14 residues. The CDR3 DNA is TGTGCCAGCAGTTTAAGGGAAAGCTCCTACGAGCAGTACTTC. Translating it yields CASSLRESSYEQYF.

The table lists this clonotype with a few counts. V is TRBV9 and J is TRBJ1-3; the match to TRBD1 covers 10 bases. The CDR3 contains 16 residues. V trimming: 4 bases; J trimming: 0 bases; junction bases outside the gene matches: 4. CDR1 is SGDLS, CDR2 YYNGEE, per germline. The CDR3 loop reads CASSYGTGASGNTIYF. In nucleotides, the CDR3 is TGTGCCAGCAGCTATGGGACAGGGGCCTCTGGAAACACCATATATTTT.

This sequence joins TRBV11-3 and TRBJ2-2; 7 bases are shared with TRBD1. Germline V gene data show CDR1 as SGHNT and CDR2 as YENEEA. This CDR3 contains 15 residues. V lost 5 bases and J lost 0; bases outside the gene matches: 3. CDR3 nucleotides: TGTGCCAGCAGCCAGGGACAGACGAACACCGGGGAGCTGTTTTTT. Its protein is CASSQGQTNTGELFF.

This clonotype came up many times. The chain combines TRBV5-4 with TRBJ2-3, with 13 bases aligning to TRBD2. The CDR3 sequence is 16 residues long. With 4 bases clipped from V and 5 bases from J, the junction kept 7 bases outside the gene matches. Germline CDR1 SGHNT, CDR2 YYREEE (reference sequence). The CDR3 DNA reads TGTGCCAGCAGCCTAGGACTAGCGGGAGTAGAAGATACGCAGTATTTT. It specifies CASSLGLAGVEDTQYF.

This clonotype turned up a few times. The CDR3 sequence is CASSFRGGLITDTQYF. The CDR3 DNA sequence: TGTGCCAGCAGTTTTCGAGGGGGGCTAATTACAGATACGCAGTATTTT. The rearrangement uses TRBV11-2 and TRBJ2-3; perhaps D is TRBD1 or TRBD2 (6 bases each). V was cut by 6 bases and J by 3 bases, with 19 bases left in between. The CDR3 has 16 amino acids. Germline values: CDR1 SGHAT, CDR2 FQNNGV.

This clonotype was counted at least ten times. The rearrangement links TRBV20-1 to TRBJ2-3; D is unclear. The germline V gene has CDR1 DFQATT and CDR2 SNEGSKA (reference sequence). The CDR3 loop spans 14 amino acids. V was cut by 3 bases and J by 0 bases, with 10 bases left in between. This chain's CDR3 is CSASPPTSTDTQYF. In DNA, the CDR3 is TGCAGTGCTAGCCCCCCCACTAGCACAGATACGCAGTATTTT.

The V call is TRBV20-1, the J call TRBJ1-1, with 8 nucleotides matching TRBD1. Germline values: CDR1 DFQATT, CDR2 SNEGSKA (reference sequence). With 4 bases clipped from V and 3 bases from J, the junction kept 7 bases outside the gene matches. The CDR3 is made up of 14 amino acids. CDR3 in DNA: TGCAGTGCTAAGACAACAGGGGGATACACTGAAGCTTTCTTT. This encodes CSAKTTGGYTEAFF.

CDR3: CASTLKSGYEQYF. Written as DNA, the CDR3 is TGTGCCAGCACCTTAAAATCGGGCTACGAGCAGTACTTC. The chain is built from TRBV25-1 and TRBJ2-7; no reliable D call. The CDR3 totals 13 residues. Germline V CDR1 and CDR2: MGHDK, SYGVNS. Trimming took off 7 bases at V and 3 bases at J, with 13 bases between the two ends.

This clonotype turned up a few times. This chain links TRBV20-1 with TRBJ1-5; 11 bases fit TRBD1. This CDR3 is 15 amino acids long. In germline, CDR1 is DFQATT, CDR2 SNEGSKA (reference sequence). The junction had 3 bases not matched to a gene; V was cut back by 5 bases and J by 0 bases. The CDR3 protein is CSAGQGAYSNQPQHF. Here the CDR3 DNA reads TGCAGTGCTGGACAGGGGGCTTATAGCAATCAGCCCCAGCATTTT.

This clonotype was seen a handful of times. The rearrangement links TRBV24-1 to TRBJ2-2; the match to TRBD1 covers 8 bases. With 8 bases clipped from V and 4 bases from J, the junction kept 2 bases outside the gene matches. Germline loops: CDR1 KGHDR, CDR2 SFDVKD. This CDR3 has 13 amino acids. In nucleotides, the CDR3 is TGTGCCACCAAACAGGGGGGCACCGGGGAGCTGTTTTTT. It specifies CATKQGGTGELFF.

V is TRBV10-3 and J is TRBJ1-1; D uncertain. Deletions cut 4 bases from V and 1 base from J, with 4 bases between. Germline V gene lookup returns CDR1 ENHRY and CDR2 SYGVKD. The CDR3 has 12 residues. In DNA form, the CDR3 reads TGTGCCATCAGTGTCGGGAACACTGAAGCTTTCTTT. It encodes CAISVGNTEAFF.

This clonotype has more than one count but fewer than ten. CDR3 sequence: CASSAIAGSLRGCTGELFF. The CDR3, as DNA: TGTGCCAGCAGCGCCATAGCGGGATCGCTTAGGGGTTGCACCGGGGAGCTGTTTTTT. The chain carries TRBV21-1 and TRBJ2-2; TRBD2, the table's D call, was not compared with the DNA. TRBV21-1 is recorded as a pseudogene. CDR3 length equals 19 residues.

The rearrangement uses TRBV2 and TRBJ1-1; TRBD1 aligns across 12 bases. Germline lookup yields CDR1 SNHLY and CDR2 FYNNEI. V shed 5 bases, J shed 10 bases, and the junction held 2 bases outside the gene matches. This CDR3 spans 12 amino acids. The CDR3 nucleotides read TGTGCCAGCAGTAGGGACAGGGGGCTAGCTTTCTTT. It yields the protein CASSRDRGLAFF. The complete variable domain, with remaining parts taken from reference TRBV2 and TRBJ1-1, reads EPEVTQTPSHQVTQMGQEVILRCVPISNHLYFYWYRQILGQKVEFLVSFYNNEISEKSEIFDDQFSVERPDGSNFTLKIRSTKLEDSAMYFCASSRDRGLAFFGQGTRLTVV.

This clonotype has a handful of counts. The chain couples TRBV25-1 to TRBJ2-1, with D possibly being TRBD2 (6 bases). The CDR3 extends over 11 amino acids. Trimming removed 2 bases from V and 15 bases from J, with 11 bases in between. Per germline, CDR1 MGHDK and CDR2 SYGVNS. CDR3: CASSETGVSFF. In DNA, the CDR3 is TGTGCCAGCAGTGAAACGGGAGTTTCGTTCTTC.

The chain joins TRBV12-3 or TRBV12-4 to TRBJ2-2; 7 nucleotides agree with TRBD1. Trimming at V came to 8 bases and at J to 3 bases, leaving 6 bases not matched to a gene. CDR3 length: 14 residues. The CDR3 DNA is TGTGCCAGCTTCCGGGACAGATACACCGGGGAGCTGTTTTTT. It encodes CASFRDRYTGELFF.

V usage is TRBV10-3 and J usage is TRBJ2-3, with D possibly matching TRBD1 (6 bases). Trimming removed 5 bases from V and 1 base from J, with 22 bases in between. Germline CDR1 ENHRY, CDR2 SYGVKD. The CDR3 length is 18 residues. The CDR3: CAISSGTRWQFGTDTQYF. CDR3 DNA: TGTGCCATCAGTTCCGGGACACGATGGCAATTCGGCACAGATACGCAGTATTTT.

This clonotype was seen ten or more times. The genes are TRBV12-3 or TRBV12-4 and TRBJ2-2, with TRBD2 matching over 8 bases. The CDR3 consists of 13 residues. The junction had 6 bases not matched to a gene; V was cut back by 2 bases and J by 13 bases. The CDR3 loop is CASSLSAGGWLFF. Written as DNA, the CDR3 is TGTGCCAGCAGTTTATCGGCGGGGGGATGGCTGTTTTTT.

The chain links TRBV2 to TRBJ2-2, with TRBD2 as a possible D gene (5 bases). Germline-derived CDR1 and CDR2 are SNHLY and FYNNEI. The CDR3 consists of 15 residues. Between the trimmed V and J ends, which lost 6 bases and 7 bases, there was a span of 18 bases. This CDR3 is CASSPGPTGDGELFF. CDR3 sequence (DNA): TGTGCCAGCAGCCCCGGACCGACCGGGGACGGGGAGCTGTTTTTT.

The chain joins TRBV5-1 to TRBJ2-2; possible D gene TRBD1, 5 bases. The CDR3 is 15 residues long. The ends were cut back, 1 base at V and 3 bases at J, with 10 bases in the middle. CDR1 is SGHRS, CDR2 YFSETQ, per germline. Here the CDR3 DNA reads TGCGCCAGCAGCTTGTCAGGGTCCTACACCGGGGAGCTGTTTTTT. It encodes CASSLSGSYTGELFF.

Only a few counts were recorded for this clonotype. The chain combines TRBV20-1 with TRBJ1-2; TRBD1 agrees at 10 bases. The CDR3 consists of 12 residues. The V gene end was trimmed by 6 bases and the J gene end by 7 bases; junction bases not matched to a gene: 5. Germline CDR1 and CDR2: DFQATT and SNEGSKA (reference sequence). In DNA, the CDR3 is TGCAGTGCCAGAAGACAGGGGGCTGGCTACACCTTC. Encoded protein: CSARRQGAGYTF.